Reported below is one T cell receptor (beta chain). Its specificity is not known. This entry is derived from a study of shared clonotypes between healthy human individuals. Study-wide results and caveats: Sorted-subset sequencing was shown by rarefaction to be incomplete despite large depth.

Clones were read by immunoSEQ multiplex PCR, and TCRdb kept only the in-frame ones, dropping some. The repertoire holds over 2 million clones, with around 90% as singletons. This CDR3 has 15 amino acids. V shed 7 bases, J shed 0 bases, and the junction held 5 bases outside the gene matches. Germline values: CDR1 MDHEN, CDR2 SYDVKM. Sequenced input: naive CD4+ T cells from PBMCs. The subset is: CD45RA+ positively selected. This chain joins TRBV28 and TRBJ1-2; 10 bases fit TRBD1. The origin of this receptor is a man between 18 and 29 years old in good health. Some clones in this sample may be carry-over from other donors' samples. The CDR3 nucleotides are TGTGCCAGCACCCTTGGGACAGGGGCTAACTATGGCTACACCTTC. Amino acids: CASTLGTGANYGYTF.